This T cell receptor beta chain was observed in a study of T cells expressing NK-cell markers. Study-level information: In the group of eight sequenced donors, seven were HCMV-seropositive and one was seronegative. The study, taken as a whole, reports: HCMV specificity of the expanded NKG2C+ T cell clones stayed unclear. Where a handful of donors were concerned, these clonotypes also led the CD3+CD56-NKG2C+ fraction.

Details on this clonotype: The antigen remains unidentified.

TCRdb re-called the 5' RACE reads and gives one entry per CDR3 protein, without DNA. Listed are fewer than 550,000 distinct CDR3 sequences; 1.4% falls within the top ten. The source material was blood T cells: a sorted CD56 or NKG2C T cell subset, CD4+ or CD8+ T cells, or bulk PBMC T cells (not recorded which). The clonotype comes from a woman in her fifties or sixties in good health.

CDR3 amino acids: CSAIHTGGETQYF. The rearrangement uses TRBV29-1 and TRBJ2-5; TCRdb's D gene call, TRBD1, goes unchecked for lack of DNA. Germline V gene data show CDR1 as SQVTM and CDR2 as ANQGSEA. CDR3 size: 13 residues. Filled out from reference TRBV29-1 and TRBJ2-5, the complete variable domain reads SAVISQKPSRDICQRGTSLTIQCQVDSQVTMMFWYRQQPGQSLTLIATANQGSEATYESGFVIDKFPISRPNLTFSTLTVSNMSPEDSSIYLCSAIHTGGETQYFGPGTRLLVL.